These 23 T cell receptor beta chains originate from one sample sequenced in a study of Ad26.COV2.S vaccination and SARS-CoV-2 variants. Generated by immunoSEQ multiplex PCR, the TCRdb table keeps only in-frame clones and is missing some. The table lists roughly 380,000 clones, about 92% of them singletons. The sequencing here drew on peripheral blood, taken after recovery from COVID-19. These receptors came from a human donor who had recovered from COVID-19.

The rearrangement links TRBV29-1 to TRBJ1-2; D remains unclear. V was cut by 4 bases and J by 6 bases, with 9 bases left in between. CDR3 length: 11 residues. Germline values: CDR1 SQVTM, CDR2 ANQGSEA. For the CDR3, the DNA is TGCAGCGTTGTCAGACGGGATGGCTACACCTTC. It codes for CSVVRRDGYTF. Full variable domain (missing parts from reference TRBV29-1 and TRBJ1-2): SAVISQKPSRDICQRGTSLTIQCQVDSQVTMMFWYRQQPGQSLTLIATANQGSEATYESGFVIDKFPISRPNLTFSTLTVSNMSPEDSSIYLCSVVRRDGYTFGSGTRLTVV.

The chain combines TRBV19 with TRBJ1-5, with unresolved D. There are 11 residues in the CDR3. Trimming removed 3 bases from V and 7 bases from J, with 4 bases in between. Germline CDR1 is LNHDA and CDR2 is SQIVND (reference sequence). CDR3 bases: TGTGCCAGTAGTATTCGCCAGCCCCAGCATTTT. Residues: CASSIRQPQHF.

This chain joins TRBV14 and TRBJ1-3; no firm D call. V was clipped by 0 bases and J by 0 bases, with 6 bases between them. CDR3 length: 15 residues. From germline, CDR1 is SGHDN and CDR2 FVKESK. The DNA for the CDR3 is TGTGCCAGCAGCCAAGATCAAAGCTCTGGAAACACCATATATTTT. Protein sequence: CASSQDQSSGNTIYF.

The gene calls are TRBV6-5 and TRBJ1-2; 8 bases line up with TRBD1. Per the germline V gene, CDR1 is MNHEY and CDR2 is SVGAGI. The CDR3 loop spans 16 amino acids. V dropped 4 bases and J dropped 7; count of bases not matched to a gene: 14. As DNA, the CDR3 is TGTGCCAGCAGTTTGTGGCCGGAGACAGGGGTTGGTGGCTACACCTTC. Protein product: CASSLWPETGVGGYTF.

V is TRBV2 and J is TRBJ1-4; TRBD1 is a possible D gene (6 bases). V lost 5 bases and J lost 4, with 14 bases in between. From germline, CDR1 is SNHLY and CDR2 FYNNEI. The CDR3 has 15 amino acids. The CDR3 region is CASSQRDTFNEKLFF. The DNA of the CDR3 is TGTGCCAGCAGTCAACGGGACACCTTTAATGAAAAACTGTTTTTT. The full variable domain, its missing parts supplied by reference TRBV2 and TRBJ1-4, is EPEVTQTPSHQVTQMGQEVILRCVPISNHLYFYWYRQILGQKVEFLVSFYNNEISEKSEIFDDQFSVERPDGSNFTLKIRSTKLEDSAMYFCASSQRDTFNEKLFFGSGTQLSVL.

This chain uses TRBV19 with TRBJ1-1; D is possibly TRBD1 (5 bases). Trimming removed 4 bases from V and 1 base from J, with 10 bases in between. The CDR3 sequence is 14 residues long. Germline V gives CDR1 LNHDA, CDR2 SQIVND (reference sequence). CDR3 amino acids: CASSTGTPNTEAFF. The CDR3 coding sequence is TGTGCCAGTAGTACGGGGACCCCGAACACTGAAGCTTTCTTT.

The chain links TRBV5-1 to TRBJ1-1; 9 nucleotides line up with TRBD1. Trimming cost V 5 bases and J 4 bases; bases outside gene matches: 12. This CDR3 has 16 residues. Germline V lookup: CDR1 SGHRS, CDR2 YFSETQ. CDR3 protein: CASRFPGQGRATEAFF. In DNA form, the CDR3 reads TGCGCCAGCAGGTTCCCGGGACAGGGTAGAGCCACTGAAGCTTTCTTT.

This chain links TRBV6-1 with TRBJ1-5, with 7 nucleotides matching TRBD1. The J segment lost 7 bases and the V segment lost 2 bases, leaving 2 bases of the junction unmatched. CDR1 and CDR2 (germline): MNHNS, SASEGT. The CDR3 extends over 13 amino acids. As DNA, the CDR3 is TGTGCCAGCAGTGAAAGACAGGGACAGCCCCAGCATTTT. Protein sequence: CASSERQGQPQHF.

A single count supports this clone. The gene calls are TRBV12-3 or TRBV12-4 and TRBJ2-1; 9 nucleotides agree with TRBD2. The CDR3 is made up of 13 amino acids. After removal of 7 bases from V and 4 bases from J, the junction contained 2 bases not matched to a gene. CDR3 sequence reads: CASMLAGYNEQFF. As DNA, the CDR3 is TGTGCCAGCATGCTAGCGGGGTACAATGAGCAGTTCTTC.

The chain couples TRBV7-2 to TRBJ1-2; D remains unclear. Germline CDR1 is SGHTA and CDR2 is FQGNSA. V gave up 1 base and J gave up 0 bases, with 12 bases separating them. The CDR3 contains 16 residues. In DNA form, the CDR3 reads TGTGCCAGCAGCTTAGGCCCAGACATAACTAACTATGGCTACACCTTC. Translating it yields CASSLGPDITNYGYTF.

The chain links TRBV24-1 to TRBJ2-1; D not resolved. V lost 4 bases to trimming and J lost 0 bases, with 3 bases between them. The CDR3 loop spans 13 amino acids. Germline V gene sequence: CDR1 KGHDR, CDR2 SFDVKD. CDR3 bases: TGTGCCACCAGTGACAGCTCCTACAATGAGCAGTTCTTC. It encodes CATSDSSYNEQFF.

V is TRBV7-9 and J is TRBJ1-6; the D gene is possibly TRBD1 (5 bases). The CDR3 is made up of 15 amino acids. Germline V gives CDR1 SEHNR, CDR2 FQNEAQ (reference sequence). V shed 6 bases and J shed 10 bases, with 19 bases lying between them. The CDR3 bases are TGTGCCAGCAGGAGTGTCTGGGACCTTGGGTCACCCCTCCACTTT. Translation: CASRSVWDLGSPLHF.

J is TRBJ1-1 and V is TRBV4-2, with D hard to call. The CDR3 totals 15 residues. Trimming cost V 0 bases and J 1 base, with 9 bases left between them. The germline CDR1 and CDR2 sequences are LGHNA and YNFKEQ. The CDR3: CASSQDQAPNTEAFF. The CDR3 nucleotides are TGTGCCAGCAGCCAAGATCAGGCCCCGAACACTGAAGCTTTCTTT.

The V call is TRBV9, the J call TRBJ2-1, with no clear D. Trimming removed 0 bases at V and 3 bases at J, with 7 bases between. Germline lookup yields CDR1 SGDLS and CDR2 YYNGEE. This CDR3 has 14 amino acids. CDR3 DNA: TGTGCCAGCAGCGTAGAAGGTGGCTACAATGAGCAGTTCTTC. Translated: CASSVEGGYNEQFF.

This sequence joins TRBV13 and TRBJ2-1; D unclear. Germline V lookup: CDR1 PRHDT, CDR2 FYEKMQ (reference sequence). V was cut by 2 bases and J by 2 bases, with 25 bases left in between. This CDR3 is 20 amino acids long. The CDR3 reads CASSLKSRRAGRSTYNEQFF. In nucleotides, the CDR3 is TGTGCCAGCAGCTTAAAATCACGGCGCGCCGGACGAAGTACCTACAATGAGCAGTTCTTC.

The chain couples TRBV6-1 to TRBJ1-6, with D possibly being TRBD1 (6 bases). Trimming removed 1 base from V and 3 bases from J, with 10 bases in between. The CDR3 sequence is 16 residues long. Germline CDR1 reads MNHNS; CDR2 reads SASEGT. CDR3 region: CASSEGGTIYNSPLHF. CDR3 nucleotide sequence: TGTGCCAGCAGTGAAGGTGGGACAATCTATAATTCACCCCTCCACTTT.

The chain links TRBV9 to TRBJ1-1; D call uncertain. The CDR3 totals 16 residues. Deletions cut 0 bases from V and 1 base from J, with 13 bases between. CDR1 and CDR2 from the germline V gene are SGDLS and YYNGEE. The CDR3 bases are TGTGCCAGCAGCGTAGAGGGCAGGCGCACGAACACTGAAGCTTTCTTT. Protein product: CASSVEGRRTNTEAFF.

A remark on this clone: At the DNA level, this CDR3 is encoded by other sequences in the same sample as well. The chain recombines TRBV6-2 or TRBV6-3 with TRBJ1-1; D is perhaps TRBD1 (6 bases). With 5 bases removed from V and 5 bases from J, the gap between germline ends came to 6 bases. Germline assignment: CDR1 MNHEY and CDR2 SVGEGT. The CDR3 runs to 11 residues. In nucleotides, the CDR3 is TGTGCCAGCAGTCAGGGGACTGAAGCTTTCTTT. Encoded protein: CASSQGTEAFF.

This chain connects TRBV21-1 to TRBJ2-7; TRBD2, the table's D call, lacks a check against the DNA. TRBV21-1 is tagged as a pseudogene. The CDR3 consists of 16 residues. CDR3 protein: CASSKMILGDRYEQYF. The CDR3 region has the DNA TGTGCCAGCAGCAAAATGATTCTGGGAGATCGCTACGAGCAGTACTTC.

The chain couples TRBV5-1 to TRBJ2-1; 7 bases line up with TRBD1. The CDR3 is made up of 16 amino acids. V was pared by 5 bases and J by 4 bases, with 12 bases of the junction left unmatched. Germline V CDR1 and CDR2: SGHRS, YFSETQ. Here the CDR3 DNA reads TGCGCCAGCAGTCTACAACCAGGGGGAAGTTACAATGAGCAGTTCTTC. It translates to CASSLQPGGSYNEQFF.

V is TRBV3-1 (or the pseudogene TRBV3-2) and J is TRBJ2-5, with D perhaps TRBD1 (7 bases). This CDR3 is 16 amino acids long. Germline V CDR1 and CDR2: LGHDT, YNNKEL (reference sequence). Trimming took off 0 bases at V and 4 bases at J, with 15 bases between the two ends. CDR3 region: CASSQDPGTAGETQYF. The CDR3 DNA reads TGTGCCAGCAGCCAAGACCCAGGGACAGCGGGAGAGACCCAGTACTTC.

The chain couples TRBV6-5 to TRBJ2-5; TRBD1 is a possible D gene (6 bases). V was clipped by 0 bases and J by 6 bases, with 14 bases between them. Looked up from germline, CDR1 is MNHEY and CDR2 is SVGAGI. This CDR3 region has 15 residues. CDR3 DNA sequence: TGTGCCAGCAGTTACTCCGGAACAGGGAAGCAGACCCAGTACTTC. Its translation: CASSYSGTGKQTQYF.

This chain connects TRBV25-1 to TRBJ2-1, with 7 bases that match TRBD1. The CDR3 has 16 residues. The J segment lost 12 bases and the V segment lost 3 bases, leaving 17 bases of the junction unmatched. The germline gives CDR1 MGHDK, CDR2 SYGVNS. CDR3 region: CASSEEGGVRSMGQFF. The DNA of the CDR3 is TGTGCCAGCAGTGAGGAAGGGGGCGTCCGATCTATGGGGCAGTTCTTC.